Listed here are 7 T cell receptor beta chains from one sample, sequenced in a study of beta chain features in type 1 diabetes. All of the isolated RNA was reverse transcribed, so expressed TCRB transcripts were sequenced. Data came from immunoSEQ multiplex PCR; TCRdb stores just in-frame clones and leaves some out. The sample yields 900,000 or so clones, 15% to 20% seen once. Sample: naive CD4+ T cells from blood. The receptors derive from a woman between 18 and 29 years old in good health.

This clone has just a few counts. This chain joins TRBV7-9 and TRBJ2-1; 8 nucleotides align to TRBD2. The CDR3 has 16 amino acids. V was clipped by 1 base and J by 3 bases; unmatched bases: 5. Germline CDR1 SEHNR, CDR2 FQNEAQ (reference sequence). The CDR3 protein is CASSLGREGFYNEQFF. DNA of the CDR3: TGTGCCAGCAGCTTAGGTCGGGAGGGGTTCTACAATGAGCAGTTCTTC.

This clone occurred a few times. This chain uses TRBV6-6 with TRBJ1-4, with 7 positions matching TRBD1. J was trimmed by 11 bases and V by 10 bases; bases with no gene match: 7. Germline V gene lookup returns CDR1 MNHNY and CDR2 SVGAGI (reference sequence). CDR3 size: 11 residues. CDR3: CAIGPGGKLFF. Written as DNA, the CDR3 is TGTGCCATCGGGCCAGGGGGGAAACTGTTTTTT.

In this sample, this clone turned up a few times. V is TRBV5-6 and J is TRBJ2-7; 13 nucleotides align to TRBD2. This CDR3 contains 15 residues. The junction had 4 bases not matched to a gene; V was cut back by 1 base and J by 6 bases. CDR1 and CDR2 from the germline V gene are SGHDT and YYEEEE. The CDR3 region is CASSLWTSGRSEQYF. DNA of the CDR3: TGTGCCAGCAGCTTGTGGACTAGCGGGAGAAGCGAGCAGTACTTC.

V gene TRBV2 combines with J gene TRBJ2-7, with 9 bases aligning to TRBD1. Germline V gene lookup returns CDR1 SNHLY and CDR2 FYNNEI. This CDR3 spans 13 amino acids. Trimming cost V 6 bases and J 3 bases; bases outside gene matches: 3. In nucleotides, the CDR3 is TGTGCCAGCAGATCGGACAGGGGCTACGAGCAGTACTTC. It translates to CASRSDRGYEQYF.

The chain has TRBV6-1 and TRBJ2-3, with 7 bases that match TRBD1. The V and J ends lost 5 bases and 4 bases, in that order; junction bases with no gene match: 6. CDR3 length equals 14 residues. From germline, CDR1 is MNHNS and CDR2 SASEGT. CDR3 sequence: CASSLLQGADTQYF. DNA for the CDR3: TGTGCCAGCAGTTTGCTGCAGGGGGCAGATACGCAGTATTTT.

This clone was seen a few times. This chain connects TRBV6-6 to TRBJ1-1; unclear D gene. V gave up 8 bases and J gave up 1 base, with 11 bases separating them. The germline gives CDR1 MNHNY, CDR2 SVGAGI (reference sequence). There are 13 residues in the CDR3. The CDR3 loop reads CASSVAKNTEAFF. The CDR3 DNA reads as TGTGCCAGCTCGGTGGCTAAGAACACTGAAGCTTTCTTT.

This clone showed up just a few times. The chain has TRBV5-1 and TRBJ2-2; no firm D call. The CDR3 consists of 12 residues. Trimming pared 4 bases from V and 5 bases from J, leaving 6 bases between. In germline, CDR1 is SGHRS, CDR2 YFSETQ. CDR3 region: CASSPTTGELFF. CDR3 nucleotide sequence: TGCGCCAGCAGCCCTACTACCGGGGAGCTGTTTTTT.